These 22 T cell receptor beta chains share one sample of origin, sequenced in a study of graft-versus-host responses after intestinal transplantation. Profiled with immunoSEQ multiplex PCR; TCRdb holds only in-frame clones, not every one. Of 75,000 to 100,000 clones in the sample, 90% were seen once. The material was PBMCs, obtained approximately 470 days after intestinal transplant. These receptors were taken from a human patient who received an intestinal transplant, so some T cells may come from the graft donor.

V usage is TRBV9 and J usage is TRBJ2-3, with D unresolved. This CDR3 spans 11 amino acids. CDR1 is SGDLS, CDR2 YYNGEE, per germline. The V end lost 4 bases, the J end lost 5 bases, and 5 bases lay between the germline ends. This chain's CDR3 is CASSLRDTQYF. Written as DNA, the CDR3 is TGTGCCAGCAGCTTGCGAGATACGCAGTATTTT.

CDR3 loop: CASSRRGGDGNTIYF. The CDR3, as DNA: TGTGCCAGCAGCCGACGTGGTGGGGACGGAAACACCATATATTTT. The chain recombines TRBV25-1 with TRBJ1-3, with D possibly being TRBD1 (5 bases). This CDR3 has 15 amino acids. The germline V and J ends were trimmed by 6 bases and 4 bases, with 16 bases remaining between them. Germline loops: CDR1 MGHDK, CDR2 SYGVNS.

The genes are TRBV5-6 and TRBJ1-2; D not certain. Germline CDR1 SGHDT, CDR2 YYEEEE. This CDR3 is built from 14 residues. V was clipped by 4 bases and J by 4 bases, with 14 bases between them. CDR3 in amino acids: CASSEMEGLYGYTF. For the CDR3, the DNA is TGTGCCAGCAGCGAGATGGAGGGCCTCTATGGCTACACCTTC.

This clone was detected a few times. The chain combines TRBV2 with TRBJ1-5; TRBD1 is a possible D gene (5 bases). The CDR3 has 15 residues. V dropped 8 bases and J dropped 4 bases, with 18 bases sitting between them. The V gene's germline CDR1 is SNHLY and CDR2 FYNNEI. The CDR3 coding sequence is TGTGCCAGCTTGGCGGGGCCCTCAATGAATCAGCCCCAGCATTTT. Translated, it gives CASLAGPSMNQPQHF.

A single count supports this clone. Other DNA sequences in the same sample also yield this CDR3. The J gene is TRBJ2-7, the V gene TRBV5-1, with D unresolved. Trimming pared 0 bases from V and 0 bases from J, leaving 7 bases between. CDR3 length: 14 amino acids. Germline lookup yields CDR1 SGHRS and CDR2 YFSETQ. CDR3 region: CASSLAGDSYEQYF. Here the CDR3 DNA reads TGCGCCAGCAGCTTGGCGGGTGACTCCTACGAGCAGTACTTC.

The genes are TRBV6-5 and TRBJ1-1; no clear D gene. The CDR3 loop spans 12 amino acids. Germline lookup yields CDR1 MNHEY and CDR2 SVGAGI. V lost 6 bases, J lost 7 bases, and 12 bases lay in between. The CDR3 bases are TGTGCCAGCAGAGACACGTACTTTGAAGCTTTCTTT. This sequence encodes CASRDTYFEAFF.

The chain recombines TRBV25-1 with TRBJ2-1, with 8 bases that match TRBD1. The germline V gene has CDR1 MGHDK and CDR2 SYGVNS. This CDR3 contains 16 residues. V was pared by 3 bases and J by 4 bases, with 8 bases of the junction left unmatched. In nucleotides, the CDR3 is TGTGCCAGCAGTGACCCCAGGGGGCGCGCATACAATGAGCAGTTCTTC. This translates into CASSDPRGRAYNEQFF.

This rearrangement joins TRBV6-5 to TRBJ2-2; the match to TRBD2 covers 7 bases. J lost 7 bases, V lost 7 bases, and 12 bases had no gene match. This CDR3 has 15 amino acids. Germline lookup yields CDR1 MNHEY and CDR2 SVGAGI. The CDR3 protein is CASTPWGGTNGELFF. The DNA of the CDR3 is TGTGCCAGCACCCCGTGGGGGGGAACGAACGGGGAGCTGTTTTTT.

This clone was counted only a few times. V gene TRBV6-1 combines with J gene TRBJ1-1; D is uncertain. Trimming took off 4 bases at V and 3 bases at J, with 9 bases between the two ends. Germline CDR1 is MNHNS and CDR2 is SASEGT. The CDR3 runs 13 residues. CDR3 nucleotide sequence: TGTGCCAGCAGTGCAGCAGCCCACACTGAAGCTTTCTTT. This sequence encodes CASSAAAHTEAFF.

The chain couples TRBV6-5 to TRBJ1-1; D uncertain. The CDR3 is made up of 14 amino acids. The V and J ends lost 0 bases and 3 bases respectively, with 8 bases between them. Germline loops: CDR1 MNHEY, CDR2 SVGAGI. Here the CDR3 DNA reads TGTGCCAGCAGTTACTCACTCCGGGACACTGAAGCTTTCTTT. Translating gives CASSYSLRDTEAFF.

The chain recombines TRBV29-1 with TRBJ1-2, with no clear D. This CDR3 has 10 amino acids. The V and J ends lost 4 bases and 4 bases respectively, with 4 bases between them. Germline V gene lookup returns CDR1 SQVTM and CDR2 ANQGSEA. In DNA, the CDR3 is TGCAGCGTTGGGCGCTATGGCTACACCTTC. Residues: CSVGRYGYTF.

The chain is built from TRBV7-9 and TRBJ1-1, with D perhaps TRBD1 (6 bases). The CDR3 loop spans 14 amino acids. Germline V gene data show CDR1 as SEHNR and CDR2 as FQNEAQ (reference sequence). Trimming stripped 6 bases from V and 5 bases from J, with 16 bases between. CDR3 region: CASRSGALGTEAFF. The DNA of the CDR3 is TGTGCCAGCAGATCAGGGGCCCTCGGGACTGAAGCTTTCTTT.

The chain couples TRBV6-5 to TRBJ1-1, with TRBD1 as a possible D gene (6 bases). The CDR3 runs to 16 residues. Germline CDR1 is MNHEY and CDR2 is SVGAGI. V lost 4 bases and J lost 5, with 20 bases in between. The CDR3 protein is CASSSVFRGGRTEAFF. The CDR3 nucleotides read TGTGCCAGCAGTTCTGTTTTCAGGGGAGGTAGGACTGAAGCTTTCTTT.

The V and J genes are TRBV6-6 and TRBJ1-1, with D perhaps matching TRBD1 (5 bases). The V end lost 5 bases, the J end lost 1 base, and 8 bases lay between the germline ends. Per germline, CDR1 MNHNY and CDR2 SVGAGI (reference sequence). The CDR3 is made up of 13 amino acids. CDR3 sequence (DNA): TGTGCCAGCAGTACCACAGGGAACACTGAAGCTTTCTTT. Translating it yields CASSTTGNTEAFF.

This clone was detected once. The chain recombines TRBV4-1 with TRBJ1-4; D is perhaps TRBD1 (5 bases). CDR1 and CDR2 from the germline V gene are MGHRA and YSYEKL. CDR3 length: 16 residues. V dropped 4 bases and J dropped 5 bases, with 17 bases sitting between them. CDR3 coding DNA: TGCGCCAGCAGCCCCCCCGGGGGGACTTCAAATGAAAAACTGTTTTTT. Amino acids: CASSPPGGTSNEKLFF.

The chain employs TRBV7-3 and TRBJ1-1; D unclear. The V gene lost 5 bases and the J gene lost 3 bases, with 10 bases spanning the gap. The CDR3 spans 13 residues. Germline V CDR1 and CDR2: SGHTA, FQGTGA. This CDR3 is CASSPQVDTEAFF. The CDR3 bases are TGTGCCAGCAGCCCCCAAGTGGACACTGAAGCTTTCTTT.

This clone has just one count. The chain employs TRBV28 and TRBJ1-1; D not certain. Trimming took off 6 bases at V and 5 bases at J, with 13 bases between the two ends. CDR3 length: 13 amino acids. CDR1 is MDHEN, CDR2 SYDVKM, per germline. The CDR3 DNA follows: TGTGCCAGCAGCCCCGCCCCGTGGACTGAAGCTTTCTTT. Its protein is CASSPAPWTEAFF.

The chain couples TRBV7-9 to TRBJ1-1; no firm D call. There are 12 residues in the CDR3. V shed 5 bases and J shed 9 bases, with 13 bases lying between them. The germline V gene has CDR1 SEHNR and CDR2 FQNEAQ (reference sequence). The CDR3 loop is CASSPATSKAFF. CDR3 bases: TGTGCCAGCAGCCCGGCGACGTCTAAAGCTTTCTTT. Together with reference TRBV7-9 and TRBJ1-1, the CDR3 gives the full variable domain: DTGVSQNPRHKITKRGQNVTFRCDPISEHNRLYWYRQTLGQGPEFLTYFQNEAQLEKSRLLSDRFSAERPKGSFSTLEIQRTEQGDSAMYLCASSPATSKAFFGQGTRLTVV.

This chain uses TRBV9 with TRBJ2-2; tentatively, D is TRBD1 or TRBD2 (6 bases each). There are 16 residues in the CDR3. Trimming shortened V by 3 bases and J by 1 base, and 13 bases separated the two germline ends. The V gene's germline CDR1 is SGDLS and CDR2 YYNGEE. The CDR3 region is CASSGGAHRNTGELFF. CDR3 coding DNA: TGTGCCAGCAGCGGGGGGGCTCACCGGAACACCGGGGAGCTGTTTTTT.

The chain is built from TRBV12-5 and TRBJ2-7; TRBD1 aligns across 8 bases. The germline V gene has CDR1 LGHNT and CDR2 FRNRAP. The V segment lost 6 bases and the J segment 4 bases; nucleotides outside the gene matches: 11. The CDR3 runs to 15 residues. The CDR3: CASGSPGRTGYEQYF. The CDR3 region has the DNA TGTGCTAGTGGCTCCCCCGGACGGACAGGGTACGAGCAGTACTTC. The complete variable domain, with remaining parts taken from reference TRBV12-5 and TRBJ2-7, reads DARVTQTPRHKVTEMGQEVTMRCQPILGHNTVFWYRQTMMQGLELLAYFRNRAPLDDSGMPKDRFSAEMPDATLATLKIQPSEPRDSAVYFCASGSPGRTGYEQYFGPGTRLTVT.

The gene calls are TRBV5-4 and TRBJ1-3, with a possible D match to TRBD1 (5 bases). Trimming removed 1 base at V and 2 bases at J, with 13 bases between. CDR3 size: 16 residues. CDR1 is SGHNT and CDR2 is YYREEE in the germline V gene (reference sequence). The DNA for the CDR3 is TGTGCCAGCAGCTTGTCCACTGTGGGGCCTGGAAACACCATATATTTT. Its translation: CASSLSTVGPGNTIYF.

The chain couples TRBV2 to TRBJ2-7, with 8 bases matching TRBD1. The CDR3 sequence is 15 residues long. Germline trimming cut 7 bases from V and 4 bases from J; bases unmatched to any gene: 12. Germline CDR1 SNHLY, CDR2 FYNNEI. The CDR3 spells CASTPRGTGFYEQYF. The CDR3 bases are TGTGCCAGCACTCCCCGGGGGACAGGTTTTTACGAGCAGTACTTC. The variable domain in full, completed from reference TRBV2 and TRBJ2-7, reads EPEVTQTPSHQVTQMGQEVILRCVPISNHLYFYWYRQILGQKVEFLVSFYNNEISEKSEIFDDQFSVERPDGSNFTLKIRSTKLEDSAMYFCASTPRGTGFYEQYFGPGTRLTVT.